These 25 T cell receptor beta chains were sequenced from one sample in a study of lymphopenia after photon versus proton radiotherapy. Measured with immunoSEQ multiplex PCR; TCRdb has only the in-frame clones, and not every one. The sample lists about 58,000 clones, approximately 84% occurring once. The material sequenced was peripheral blood, taken from a patient treated with proton-based radiotherapy. The receptor source for this set is a man aged 60-69 years with pancreatic cancer.

The J gene is TRBJ2-1, the V gene TRBV19; the D gene is possibly TRBD1 (5 bases). V dropped 3 bases and J dropped 9 bases, with 15 bases sitting between them. The germline V gene encodes CDR1 LNHDA and CDR2 SQIVND (reference sequence). The CDR3 loop spans 14 amino acids. The CDR3 protein is CASSIGQGLTEQFF. CDR3 in DNA: TGTGCCAGTAGTATTGGGCAGGGTTTGACTGAGCAGTTCTTC.

The genes are TRBV27 and TRBJ1-1; no clear D gene. The CDR3 is made up of 15 amino acids. V lost 3 bases and J 1 base, leaving 12 bases between the germline ends. Germline CDR1 reads MNHEY; CDR2 reads SMNVEV (reference sequence). The CDR3 protein is CASSLAGSSNTEAFF. The DNA for the CDR3 is TGTGCCAGCAGTTTGGCCGGGAGCTCGAACACTGAAGCTTTCTTT.

Only a few counts were recorded for this clone. The chain is built from TRBV7-2 and TRBJ1-1, with no clear D. This CDR3 has 14 residues. V lost 3 bases, J lost 0 bases, and 8 bases lay in between. Germline V gene lookup returns CDR1 SGHTA and CDR2 FQGNSA. The CDR3 DNA reads TGTGCCAGCAGCTTGGGGAACTTGAACACTGAAGCTTTCTTT. It is translated as CASSLGNLNTEAFF.

V is TRBV9 and J is TRBJ2-7; D assignment may be TRBD1 or TRBD2 (5 bases each). Looked up from germline, CDR1 is SGDLS and CDR2 is YYNGEE. This CDR3 is 15 amino acids long. Trimming cost V 4 bases and J 3 bases, with 17 bases left between them. CDR3 protein: CASSPYSGALYEQYF. Here the CDR3 DNA reads TGTGCCAGCAGCCCTTATTCCGGGGCTCTCTACGAGCAGTACTTC.

The genes are TRBV29-1 and TRBJ1-3; no reliable D call. Germline CDR1 reads SQVTM; CDR2 reads ANQGSEA. V gave up 0 bases and J gave up 0 bases, with 6 bases separating them. This CDR3 has 14 amino acids. The CDR3 bases are TGCAGCGTTGAAGATGTGGGCTCTGGAAACACCATATATTTT. Translation gives CSVEDVGSGNTIYF.

The genes are TRBV7-9 and TRBJ2-7, with D unclear. This CDR3 is 14 amino acids long. Between the trimmed V and J ends, which lost 2 bases and 2 bases, there was a span of 10 bases. The germline gives CDR1 SEHNR, CDR2 FQNEAQ (reference sequence). The CDR3 DNA follows: TGTGCCAGCAGCTTAAGAGAGACCCCCTACGAGCAGTACTTC. Residues: CASSLRETPYEQYF.

The V call is TRBV27, the J call TRBJ2-7; 11 bases are shared with TRBD2. The CDR3 covers 16 residues. V gave up 2 bases and J gave up 3 bases; unmatched junction bases: 6. The germline V gene encodes CDR1 MNHEY and CDR2 SMNVEV (reference sequence). CDR3 loop: CASSLGSGLAVYEQYF. In DNA, the CDR3 is TGTGCCAGCAGTTTAGGGTCGGGACTAGCGGTCTACGAGCAGTACTTC.

This chain connects TRBV30 to TRBJ2-2, with D perhaps TRBD1 or TRBD2 (6 bases each). CDR3 length equals 15 residues. With 2 bases removed from V and 6 bases from J, the gap between germline ends came to 16 bases. In germline, CDR1 is GTSNPN, CDR2 SVGIG (reference sequence). This CDR3 reads CAWSRGATLAGELFF. CDR3 nucleotides: TGTGCCTGGAGTAGGGGGGCGACTCTGGCCGGGGAGCTGTTTTTT.

The V call is TRBV28, the J call TRBJ2-7, with 7 bases fitting TRBD2. With 10 bases clipped from V and 1 base from J, the junction kept 13 bases outside the gene matches. This CDR3 comprises 15 residues. Germline CDR1 and CDR2: MDHEN and SYDVKM. The CDR3 reads CATKRIAGLSYEQYF. The CDR3 coding sequence is TGTGCCACCAAGAGGATAGCGGGCCTTTCCTACGAGCAGTACTTC.

This sequence joins TRBV19 and TRBJ1-5; perhaps TRBD1 as D (6 bases). This CDR3 has 16 residues. CDR1 LNHDA and CDR2 SQIVND come from the germline V gene (reference sequence). Trimming cost V 9 bases and J 3 bases, with 21 bases left between them. The CDR3 region has the DNA TGTGCCAGCACTCTTCGGACAGTTGACGCCAATCAGCCCCAGCATTTT. This codes for CASTLRTVDANQPQHF.

The chain joins TRBV5-1 to TRBJ1-2; 9 bases align to TRBD1. This CDR3 is 14 amino acids long. Trimming took 6 bases from V and 4 from J; bases not matched to a gene: 7. Germline V gene lookup returns CDR1 SGHRS and CDR2 YFSETQ. CDR3 sequence: CASNPTGGSYGYTF. DNA of the CDR3: TGCGCCAGCAACCCGACAGGGGGGAGCTATGGCTACACCTTC. Together with reference TRBV5-1 and TRBJ1-2, the CDR3 gives the full variable domain: KAGVTQTPRYLIKTRGQQVTLSCSPISGHRSVSWYQQTPGQGLQFLFEYFSETQRNKGNFPGRFSGRQFSNSRSEMNVSTLELGDSALYLCASNPTGGSYGYTFGSGTRLTVV.

V gene TRBV19 combines with J gene TRBJ2-7; D is uncertain. The V gene lost 2 bases and the J gene lost 0 bases, with 11 bases spanning the gap. From germline, CDR1 is LNHDA and CDR2 SQIVND (reference sequence). The CDR3 covers 15 residues. DNA for the CDR3: TGTGCCAGTAGTATAAGAGGCCCGCCCTCCTACGAGCAGTACTTC. This gives the protein CASSIRGPPSYEQYF.

The J gene is TRBJ2-4, the V gene TRBV27; the D is unclear. The length of the CDR3 is 16 residues. Germline-derived CDR1 and CDR2 are MNHEY and SMNVEV (reference sequence). Trimming removed 3 bases from V and 0 bases from J, with 12 bases in between. DNA of the CDR3: TGTGCCAGCAGTTTCATTCAGGCCCTAGCCAAAAACATTCAGTACTTC. It specifies CASSFIQALAKNIQYF.

The chain joins TRBV11-2 to TRBJ1-2; 12 bases are shared with TRBD1. CDR1 is SGHAT, CDR2 FQNNGV, per germline. This CDR3 has 17 residues. With V trimmed by 5 bases and J by 5 bases, 12 bases remained unmatched. CDR3 DNA: TGTGCCAGCAGCCCCCAGGCGGGACAGGGGGCAGGATATGGCTACACCTTC. Translation: CASSPQAGQGAGYGYTF.

V gene TRBV6-6 combines with J gene TRBJ2-1, with 11 nucleotides matching TRBD2. J was trimmed by 4 bases and V by 6 bases; bases with no gene match: 5. This CDR3 has 15 residues. Germline-derived CDR1 and CDR2 are MNHNY and SVGAGI (reference sequence). The CDR3 protein is CASSLTSGIYNEQFF. CDR3 in DNA: TGTGCCAGCAGCCTGACTAGCGGGATATACAATGAGCAGTTCTTC.

V is TRBV19 and J is TRBJ2-6, with 9 nucleotides matching TRBD1. Trimming at V came to 5 bases and at J to 0 bases, leaving 8 bases not matched to a gene. The CDR3 has 18 residues. Germline V gives CDR1 LNHDA, CDR2 SQIVND (reference sequence). CDR3 region: CASSPGTGTASGANVLTF. For the CDR3, the DNA is TGTGCCAGTAGTCCCGGGACAGGGACCGCCTCTGGGGCCAACGTCCTGACTTTC.

This chain connects TRBV9 to TRBJ1-2; a weak D match, TRBD1 (6 bases). The CDR3 totals 13 residues. Trimming took off 0 bases at V and 4 bases at J, with 7 bases between the two ends. Germline V gene sequence: CDR1 SGDLS, CDR2 YYNGEE. In DNA form, the CDR3 reads TGTGCCAGCAGCGTAGGGGGGGCCTATGGCTACACCTTC. Encoded protein: CASSVGGAYGYTF. Full variable domain (remainder filled in from reference TRBV9 and TRBJ1-2): DSGVTQTPKHLITATGQRVTLRCSPRSGDLSVYWYQQSLDQGLQFLIQYYNGEERAKGNILERFSAQQFPDLHSELNLSSLELGDSALYFCASSVGGAYGYTFGSGTRLTVV.

This chain connects TRBV11-3 to TRBJ2-1, with no clear D. Per the germline V gene, CDR1 is SGHNT and CDR2 is YENEEA. The CDR3 loop spans 14 amino acids. Trimming took 2 bases from V and 9 from J, leaving 14 bases between them. The CDR3: CASSLKKVGGEQFF. CDR3 in DNA: TGTGCCAGCAGCTTAAAAAAGGTGGGCGGTGAGCAGTTCTTC.

The rearrangement links TRBV5-4 to TRBJ2-6; the D is unclear. Trimming took 2 bases from V and 1 from J, leaving 7 bases between them. CDR3 size: 15 residues. Germline V gives CDR1 SGHNT, CDR2 YYREEE (reference sequence). In nucleotides, the CDR3 is TGTGCCAGCAGCTTTCGGCAGTCTGGGGCCAACGTCCTGACTTTC. It yields the protein CASSFRQSGANVLTF.

The chain employs TRBV5-4 and TRBJ2-5; D gene unclear. The germline gives CDR1 SGHNT, CDR2 YYREEE (reference sequence). Trimming removed 3 bases from V and 2 bases from J, with 5 bases in between. CDR3 size: 12 residues. The CDR3 DNA reads TGTGCCAGCAGCTCTCAACAAGAGACCCAGTACTTC. The encoded protein is CASSSQQETQYF.

The sample holds a few counts of this clone. This chain uses TRBV7-9 with TRBJ2-7; TRBD1 matches at 10 bases. Looked up from germline, CDR1 is SEHNR and CDR2 is FQNEAQ (reference sequence). CDR3 size: 15 residues. Trimming at V came to 0 bases and at J to 6 bases, leaving 5 bases not matched to a gene. The CDR3 DNA sequence: TGTGCCAGCAGCTTAGCCGGGACAGGGGCGTCCGAGCAGTACTTC. Encoded protein: CASSLAGTGASEQYF.

The chain uses TRBV7-3 and TRBJ2-3; TRBD2 agrees at 9 bases. Germline V gene sequence: CDR1 SGHTA, CDR2 FQGTGA. This CDR3 region has 15 residues. V lost 2 bases, J lost 5 bases, and 5 bases stayed unmatched. The CDR3 spells CASSLVAGERDTQYF. The CDR3 nucleotides read TGTGCCAGCAGCTTAGTAGCGGGAGAAAGAGATACGCAGTATTTT.

The CDR3 region is CASRWTGYSNQPQHF. The CDR3 region has the DNA TGTGCCAGCCGGTGGACAGGCTATAGCAATCAGCCCCAGCATTTT. The gene calls are TRBV6-6 and TRBJ1-5; 7 bases are shared with TRBD1. Germline loops: CDR1 MNHNY, CDR2 SVGAGI (reference sequence). This CDR3 comprises 15 residues. J was trimmed by 0 bases and V by 8 bases; bases with no gene match: 7.

The chain is built from TRBV5-4 and TRBJ2-5, with D perhaps matching TRBD1 (6 bases). This CDR3 comprises 13 residues. Per the germline V gene, CDR1 is SGHNT and CDR2 is YYREEE (reference sequence). V lost 0 bases and J lost 5, with 8 bases in between. This CDR3 is CASSLAGAETQYF. Here the CDR3 DNA reads TGTGCCAGCAGCTTGGCAGGGGCGGAGACCCAGTACTTC.

This sequence joins TRBV5-4 and TRBJ2-3, with 10 bases identical to TRBD2. V was clipped by 0 bases and J by 8 bases; unmatched bases: 12. This CDR3 region has 17 residues. Germline loops: CDR1 SGHNT, CDR2 YYREEE (reference sequence). The CDR3 DNA is TGTGCCAGCAGCTTGGCCAGCGGGAGGGCTCCTGGGAGTACGCAGTATTTT. This sequence encodes CASSLASGRAPGSTQYF.